A selection of T cell receptor beta chains follows, all from one sample in a study of cytomegalovirus exposure and HLA in healthy donors. Sequencing was performed with immunoSEQ multiplex PCR; in TCRdb, only in-frame clones are kept and a portion is missing. This table holds 200,000 or so clones, about 86% found once. Sequenced material: PBMCs. These TCRs come from a woman in her late teens or twenties in good health and CMV-seropositive. Both conserved end residues are part of each CDR3. The D gene is left open where the match is weak. Rows may omit the clone size; those that give it use once, few, many or a size class.

j_call v_call d_call clone_size cdr3_nt cdr3_aa
TRBJ2-7 TRBV6-1 - - TGTGCCAGCAGTTGGGACTTTTACGAGCAGTACTTC CASSWDFYEQYF
TRBJ1-5 TRBV27 TRBD1 - TGTGCCAGCAGTCCGTGGACAGGGGGAAGCAATCAGCCCCAGCATTTT CASSPWTGGSNQPQHF
TRBJ2-7 TRBV6-1 TRBD1 - TGTGCCAGCAGTGAAACAGGGGGAGCGGCCTACGAGCAGTACTTC CASSETGGAAYEQYF
TRBJ1-5 TRBV28 - - TGTGCCAGCAGTGCGGCAGTTACAACCCAGCCCCAGCATTTT CASSAAVTTQPQHF
TRBJ1-2 TRBV7-2 - - TGTGCCAGCAGCTTTGAGAGCGGCAGGGGTGGCTACACCTTC CASSFESGRGGYTF
TRBJ1-2 TRBV6-5 TRBD1 - TGTGCCAGCAGGGACAGGGACTATGGCTACACCTTC CASRDRDYGYTF
TRBJ1-1 TRBV7-3 - few TGTGCCAGCAGCTTACACATGAACACTGAAGCTTTCTTT CASSLHMNTEAFF
TRBJ2-7 TRBV5-6 - - TGTGCCAGCAGTCGGAGATGGCCCTACGAGCAGTACTTC CASSRRWPYEQYF
TRBJ2-3 TRBV13 TRBD2 - TGTGCCAGCAGGCTAGCGGGGAACTCGGATACGCAGTATTTT CASRLAGNSDTQYF
TRBJ1-2 TRBV28 - - TGTGCCAGCAGTCCTCCAGTTAACTATGGCTACACCTTC CASSPPVNYGYTF
TRBJ1-2 TRBV28 TRBD1 once TGTGCCAGCAGTCCGGGACAGGACTATGGCTACACCTTC CASSPGQDYGYTF
TRBJ1-5 TRBV6-5 - - TGTGCCAGCAGCTTGAACGGGCAGGGCCATCAGCCCCAGCATTTT CASSLNGQGHQPQHF
TRBJ1-3 TRBV19 - - TGTGCCAGTAGTATACCAGGGGCTGGAAACACCATATATTTT CASSIPGAGNTIYF
TRBJ1-3 TRBV9 - - TGTGCCAGCGGCGGGGGGCTCGGAAACACCATATATTTT CASGGGLGNTIYF
TRBJ1-5 TRBV7-2 - few TGTGCCAGCAGCTTAGTGCCAGAGGATCAGCCCCAGCATTTT CASSLVPEDQPQHF
TRBJ2-1 TRBV29-1 - - TGCAGCGTTGGAGGAACCTACAATGAGCAGTTCTTC CSVGGTYNEQFF
TRBJ2-7 TRBV7-9 - - TGTGCCAGCAGCCCCACTGGCTTCGGGGTCCACGAGCAGTACTTC CASSPTGFGVHEQYF
TRBJ1-1 TRBV30 TRBD1 - TGTGCCTGGGGGGTGAGACAGGGAGGCGCTGAAGCTTTCTTT CAWGVRQGGAEAFF
TRBJ2-3 TRBV4-2 TRBD2 - TGTGCCAGCAGCCCGACTAGCGGGGGGCTCTACACAGATACGCAGTATTTT CASSPTSGGLYTDTQYF
TRBJ1-3 TRBV11-2 - - TGTGCCAGCAGCCACTACGCCTCGGGGGCTGGAAACACCATATATTTT CASSHYASGAGNTIYF
TRBJ1-6 TRBV15 - - TGTGCCACCAGCAGCCGACAAGGGGTTTATAATTCACCCCTCCACTTT CATSSRQGVYNSPLHF
TRBJ1-1 TRBV6-5 - once TGTGCCAGCAGCCAGGACAGCACTGAAGCTTTCTTT CASSQDSTEAFF
TRBJ1-2 TRBV2 TRBD1 - TGTGCCAGCAGCTCGTCGGGGCAGGGGGACTATGGCTACACCTTC CASSSSGQGDYGYTF
TRBJ1-5 TRBV19 - - TGTGCCAGTAGTGAGAGGTGGATACGCAATCAGCCCCAGCATTTT CASSERWIRNQPQHF
TRBJ1-2 TRBV19 - - TGTGCCAGTAGTATAGCCAGGGATGGCTACACCTTC CASSIARDGYTF
TRBJ2-5 TRBV18 TRBD2 - TGTGCCAGCCCAAGTGCCGGGACTAGCGGGGATCAAGAGACCCAGTACTTC CASPSAGTSGDQETQYF
TRBJ1-1 TRBV25-1 - few TGTGCCAGCACTACCGGACTTCCTCATACTGAAGCTTTCTTT CASTTGLPHTEAFF
TRBJ1-5 TRBV28 - - TGTGCCAGCAGTTCCTCTTATAGCAATCAGCCCCAGCATTTT CASSSSYSNQPQHF
TRBJ1-1 TRBV10-3 - - TGTGCCATCAGGGACAACCTAGGGGACACTGAAGCTTTCTTT CAIRDNLGDTEAFF
TRBJ2-3 TRBV6-4 - - TGTGCCACCTCACCAGGGTCCTCTTCTTCCGATACGCAGTATTTT CATSPGSSSSDTQYF
TRBJ1-5 TRBV19 - - TGTGCCAGTAGTATAAACAGGGATCAGCCCCAGCATTTT CASSINRDQPQHF